The entry below gives a single TCR beta chain sequence along with its context. Enrolled through a virtual design, the participants were between roughly 18 and 89 years of age and came from under 25 US areas. Source study methods: Scientists estimated how many nucleated cells there were by amplifying reference gene primers. The protocol was immunoSEQ multiplex PCR, while the TCRdb copy is restricted to in-frame clones and leaves out a portion. V, J and clone size are taken as reported in that table, and D and trimming were inferred from the DNA itself. Of just over 250,000 clones detected, under 90% appear once; the ten largest clones hold over 4%. This entry is derived from a study of blood T cell repertoires in COVID-19. Study context: The analysed material was cDNA or gDNA that came from T cells, B-cell-depleted T cells, or PBMCs.

Germline CDR1 and CDR2: DFQATT and SNEGSKA (reference sequence). CDR3 length equals 11 residues. The V end was cut by 0 bases, the J end by 6 bases, with 5 bases between. This sequence joins TRBV20-1 and TRBJ1-1; the D is unclear. The specimen sequenced was PBMCs or T cells enriched from blood (not recorded which). This receptor was taken from a man aged 25 to 45 with acute COVID-19. CDR3 DNA sequence: TGCAGTGCTAGAGACCCCGCTGAAGCTTTCTTT. This translates into CSARDPAEAFF.